A single sample gave rise to the 31 T cell receptor beta chains below, sequenced in a study of cytomegalovirus exposure and HLA in healthy donors. Primers included in the PCR were 60 Vbeta and 13 Jbeta primers. The data were produced by immunoSEQ multiplex PCR, yet TCRdb's version contains in-frame clones alone and is incomplete. The sample records 150,000 to 200,000 clones, roughly four fifths being singletons. Sequences were obtained from PBMCs. The receptors originated from a woman in her late teens or twenties in good health and CMV-seronegative.

The J gene is TRBJ2-3, the V gene TRBV5-8, with D possibly TRBD1 on 6 matching bases. In germline, CDR1 is SGHTS, CDR2 YDEGEE. The CDR3 is made up of 14 amino acids. V was pared by 5 bases and J by 0 bases, with 10 bases between. CDR3 DNA sequence: TGTGCCAGCAGGAACAGGGCTAGCACAGATACGCAGTATTTT. Translation gives CASRNRASTDTQYF.

The chain links TRBV28 to TRBJ2-1; TRBD1 might be the D (6 bases). CDR1 is MDHEN, CDR2 SYDVKM, per germline. The CDR3 extends over 15 amino acids. V was clipped by 3 bases and J by 5 bases, with 14 bases between them. The CDR3 DNA reads TGTGCCAGCAGTTTTCAGGGGTTGGGCAACAATGAGCAGTTCTTC. This codes for CASSFQGLGNNEQFF.

Concerning this clone itself: Within the sample, other DNA sequences also encode this same CDR3. The chain links TRBV27 to TRBJ1-5; D is perhaps TRBD1 (6 bases). The CDR3 has 13 amino acids. Trimming removed 4 bases at V and 10 bases at J, with 14 bases between. Per germline, CDR1 MNHEY and CDR2 SMNVEV (reference sequence). CDR3 amino acids: CASSSTGFQPQHF. The CDR3 DNA reads TGTGCCAGCAGTTCGACAGGATTTCAACCCCAGCATTTT.

J is TRBJ1-5 and V is TRBV28; possibly TRBD1 for D (6 bases). Germline V gene data show CDR1 as MDHEN and CDR2 as SYDVKM. The CDR3 totals 19 residues. Trimming cost V 4 bases and J 6 bases, with 28 bases left between them. CDR3 DNA sequence: TGTGCCAGCAGTTCCCATACAGGGACGGCATTCGGGGCAATTCAGCCCCAGCATTTT. The encoded protein is CASSSHTGTAFGAIQPQHF. Using reference TRBV28 and TRBJ1-5 for the parts outside the CDR3, the full variable domain is DVKVTQSSRYLVKRTGEKVFLECVQDMDHENMFWYRQDPGLGLRLIYFSYDVKMKEKGDIPEGYSVSREKKERFSLILESASTNQTSMYLCASSSHTGTAFGAIQPQHFGDGTRLSIL.

This clone has a single count. The chain is built from TRBV5-6 and TRBJ1-2; 9 bases match TRBD1. The ends lost 4 bases at V and 7 bases at J; junction bases unmatched: 5. This CDR3 has 13 amino acids. Germline V gene data show CDR1 as SGHDT and CDR2 as YYEEEE. The CDR3 loop reads CASSGTGSSGYTF. The CDR3 DNA follows: TGTGCCAGCAGCGGGACAGGGTCTAGTGGCTACACCTTC.

The table lists this clone with a few counts. This chain uses TRBV6-5 with TRBJ1-1; 7 positions match TRBD1. The germline V gene encodes CDR1 MNHEY and CDR2 SVGAGI. CDR3 length: 16 residues. With V trimmed by 0 bases and J by 4 bases, 8 bases remained unmatched. In nucleotides, the CDR3 is TGTGCCAGCAGTTACTCGAAGGGGGCGCGGGGCACTGAAGCTTTCTTT. This gives the protein CASSYSKGARGTEAFF.

This clone was recorded once. The chain joins TRBV2 to TRBJ1-2; TRBD1 might be the D (5 bases). Per germline, CDR1 SNHLY and CDR2 FYNNEI. V lost 5 bases to trimming and J lost 4 bases, with 14 bases between them. The CDR3 is 14 residues long. CDR3: CASSTRGVGYGYTF. The CDR3 DNA is TGTGCCAGCAGTACTCGGGGGGTCGGCTATGGCTACACCTTC. Full variable domain (missing parts from reference TRBV2 and TRBJ1-2): EPEVTQTPSHQVTQMGQEVILRCVPISNHLYFYWYRQILGQKVEFLVSFYNNEISEKSEIFDDQFSVERPDGSNFTLKIRSTKLEDSAMYFCASSTRGVGYGYTFGSGTRLTVV.

This rearrangement joins TRBV5-4 to TRBJ2-5, with TRBD1 matching 8 bases. The V segment lost 4 bases and the J segment 5 bases; nucleotides outside the gene matches: 10. The germline V gene has CDR1 SGHNT and CDR2 YYREEE (reference sequence). The CDR3 covers 15 residues. The CDR3 DNA reads as TGTGCCAGCAGCCCTGGACAGGGTATAGTGGAGACCCAGTACTTC. This sequence encodes CASSPGQGIVETQYF.

Notes on this clone: The same CDR3 can be traced to other DNA sequences in this sample. V and J are TRBV28 and TRBJ2-1; D remains ambiguous. The germline V and J ends were trimmed by 6 bases and 3 bases, with 18 bases remaining between them. The CDR3 spans 16 residues. From germline, CDR1 is MDHEN and CDR2 SYDVKM. As DNA, the CDR3 is TGTGCCAGCAGCCCCCCCGCCGACACCTTCTACAATGAGCAGTTCTTC. Amino acids: CASSPPADTFYNEQFF.

The chain carries TRBV11-2 and TRBJ2-7, with D tentatively TRBD1 (5 bases). Germline V CDR1 and CDR2: SGHAT, FQNNGV. V lost 2 bases and J lost 6, with 20 bases in between. The CDR3 contains 16 residues. This chain's CDR3 is CASSLQMQGGNGEQYF. The CDR3 DNA follows: TGTGCCAGCAGCTTACAAATGCAGGGTGGAAACGGCGAGCAGTACTTC. Full variable domain (outside the CDR3, taken from reference TRBV11-2 and TRBJ2-7): EAGVAQSPRYKIIEKRQSVAFWCNPISGHATLYWYQQILGQGPKLLIQFQNNGVVDDSQLPKDRFSAERLKGVDSTLKIQPAKLEDSAVYLCASSLQMQGGNGEQYFGPGTRLTVT.

The chain joins TRBV7-3 to TRBJ2-7, with TRBD2 matching over 10 bases. CDR1 is SGHTA and CDR2 is FQGTGA in the germline V gene. V lost 2 bases, J lost 4 bases, and 11 bases stayed unmatched. The CDR3 covers 17 residues. The CDR3 loop reads CASSLLGLAPWRYEQYF. The CDR3 nucleotides are TGTGCCAGCAGCTTATTGGGACTAGCGCCTTGGAGATACGAGCAGTACTTC.

The chain carries TRBV7-3 and TRBJ2-1, with 7 bases matching TRBD1. This CDR3 has 15 amino acids. With V trimmed by 2 bases and J by 3 bases, 4 bases remained unmatched. The germline V gene has CDR1 SGHTA and CDR2 FQGTGA. The CDR3 reads CASSLFGQDYNEQFF. The CDR3 bases are TGTGCCAGCAGCTTATTTGGACAGGACTACAATGAGCAGTTCTTC.

The CDR3 loop reads CAISGDGGTQYF. CDR3 nucleotides: TGTGCCATCAGTGGAGACGGAGGGACCCAGTACTTC. The chain couples TRBV10-3 to TRBJ2-5, with D possibly being TRBD2 (5 bases). V lost 4 bases, J lost 7 bases, and 10 bases lay in between. The CDR3 spans 12 residues. Germline values: CDR1 ENHRY, CDR2 SYGVKD.

The rearrangement links TRBV27 to TRBJ2-2; the D gene is possibly TRBD2 (6 bases). V was pared by 5 bases and J by 4 bases, with 8 bases between. CDR1 MNHEY and CDR2 SMNVEV come from the germline V gene (reference sequence). The CDR3 contains 13 residues. This chain's CDR3 is CASSGTVTGELFF. The CDR3 region has the DNA TGTGCCAGCAGTGGGACTGTCACCGGGGAGCTGTTTTTT.

The chain is built from TRBV4-1 and TRBJ1-3; D not resolved. CDR1 MGHRA and CDR2 YSYEKL come from the germline V gene. V dropped 2 bases and J dropped 5 bases, with 7 bases sitting between them. The CDR3 spans 13 residues. The CDR3 reads CASSQIERNTIYF. In DNA, the CDR3 is TGCGCCAGCAGCCAAATTGAGAGAAACACCATATATTTT.

V usage is TRBV19 and J usage is TRBJ2-1, with TRBD2 identical over 12 bases. The CDR3 covers 13 residues. The germline gives CDR1 LNHDA, CDR2 SQIVND (reference sequence). V gave up 6 bases and J gave up 6 bases; unmatched junction bases: 0. CDR3 residues: CASRGLAGNEQFF. The CDR3 nucleotides read TGTGCCAGTAGGGGACTAGCGGGCAATGAGCAGTTCTTC. The full variable domain, with the rest looked up from reference TRBV19 and TRBJ2-1, is DGGITQSPKYLFRKEGQNVTLSCEQNLNHDAMYWYRQDPGQGLRLIYYSQIVNDFQKGDIAEGYSVSREKKESFPLTVTSAQKNPTAFYLCASRGLAGNEQFFGPGTRLTVL.

The chain uses TRBV2 and TRBJ1-6, with 9 bases matching TRBD1. V gave up 3 bases and J gave up 9 bases; unmatched junction bases: 9. Germline loops: CDR1 SNHLY, CDR2 FYNNEI. The CDR3 is made up of 16 amino acids. CDR3 loop: CASSDTNRGPRSPLHF. In nucleotides, the CDR3 is TGTGCCAGCAGTGACACTAACAGGGGGCCCCGTTCACCCCTCCACTTT.

The chain joins TRBV18 to TRBJ2-3; a possible D gene is TRBD1 (5 bases). Trimming pared 0 bases from V and 1 base from J, leaving 8 bases between. CDR1 and CDR2 (germline): KGHSH, LQKENI. The CDR3 totals 15 residues. CDR3 bases: TGTGCCAGCTCACCACCATTACAGGGCACAGATACGCAGTATTTT. Encoded protein: CASSPPLQGTDTQYF.

This chain connects TRBV27 to TRBJ2-7, with 8 bases that match TRBD1. V dropped 4 bases and J dropped 2; count of bases not matched to a gene: 7. Germline CDR1 reads MNHEY; CDR2 reads SMNVEV (reference sequence). The CDR3 runs to 15 residues. The CDR3 DNA follows: TGTGCCAGCAGTTCTGGGACAGGCGCTGCCTACGAGCAGTACTTC. Translation: CASSSGTGAAYEQYF.

Note on this clone: One end of the junction does not line up with germline, which may come from a read error. The chain's CDR3 is CVSSIDHRGGYTF. The CDR3 bases are TGTGTCAGTAGTATAGATCACAGGGGTGGCTACACCTTC. V is TRBV19 and J is TRBJ1-2; TRBD1 matches 7 bases. Germline V gene data show CDR1 as LNHDA and CDR2 as SQIVND (reference sequence). This CDR3 spans 13 amino acids. The full variable domain, rest sourced from reference TRBV19 and TRBJ1-2, is DGGITQSPKYLFRKEGQNVTLSCEQNLNHDAMYWYRQDPGQGLRLIYYSQIVNDFQKGDIAEGYSVSREKKESFPLTVTSAQKNPTAFYLCVSSIDHRGGYTFGSGTRLTVV.

V gene TRBV6-6 combines with J gene TRBJ1-2; D not certain. Trimming cost V 0 bases and J 4 bases, with 6 bases left between them. This CDR3 is 13 amino acids long. CDR1 and CDR2 from the germline V gene are MNHNY and SVGAGI (reference sequence). In DNA, the CDR3 is TGTGCCAGCAGTTACTCGGCCCGCTATGGCTACACCTTC. It codes for CASSYSARYGYTF.

The chain has TRBV5-1 and TRBJ2-2; TRBD1 matches at 7 bases. The CDR3 contains 16 residues. CDR1 is SGHRS, CDR2 YFSETQ, per germline. With V trimmed by 2 bases and J by 0 bases, 4 bases remained unmatched. This CDR3 is CASSFAGTANTGELFF. CDR3 DNA: TGCGCCAGCAGCTTTGCCGGGACAGCGAACACCGGGGAGCTGTTTTTT.

This clone was recorded only once. The chain employs TRBV6-4 and TRBJ2-2, with 11 bases matching TRBD2. Germline loops: CDR1 MRHNA, CDR2 SNTAGT. This CDR3 is 17 amino acids long. The junction had 7 bases not matched to a gene; V was cut back by 5 bases and J by 2 bases. CDR3 amino acids: CASSLTGTSGNTGELFF. In DNA form, the CDR3 reads TGTGCCAGCAGTCTAACCGGGACTAGCGGTAACACCGGGGAGCTGTTTTTT.

The chain recombines TRBV5-1 with TRBJ2-5; TRBD2 might be the D (5 bases). CDR3 length: 15 amino acids. V was clipped by 0 bases and J by 4 bases, with 13 bases between them. CDR1 is SGHRS and CDR2 is YFSETQ in the germline V gene. For the CDR3, the DNA is TGCGCCAGCAGCTTGGGCGCGGTGGCGGGAGAGACCCAGTACTTC. It translates to CASSLGAVAGETQYF. Complete variable domain (other parts from reference TRBV5-1 and TRBJ2-5): KAGVTQTPRYLIKTRGQQVTLSCSPISGHRSVSWYQQTPGQGLQFLFEYFSETQRNKGNFPGRFSGRQFSNSRSEMNVSTLELGDSALYLCASSLGAVAGETQYFGPGTRLLVL.

This clone was observed a few times. The chain joins TRBV5-1 to TRBJ2-5; 9 nucleotides align to TRBD2. V lost 5 bases to trimming and J lost 5 bases; unmatched junction nucleotides: 13. Germline V gives CDR1 SGHRS, CDR2 YFSETQ. The CDR3 consists of 16 residues. The CDR3 sequence: CASRFLGLATRETQYF. Here the CDR3 DNA reads TGCGCCAGCAGATTCCTAGGACTAGCGACACGGGAGACCCAGTACTTC.

The J gene is TRBJ2-5, the V gene TRBV6-1; D perhaps matches TRBD1 (6 bases). V gave up 3 bases and J gave up 12 bases, with 11 bases separating them. Germline V gene data show CDR1 as MNHNS and CDR2 as SASEGT. CDR3 size: 11 residues. The DNA of the CDR3 is TGTGCCAGCAGTGACCGGGACAAAGAGTACTTC. This gives the protein CASSDRDKEYF.

The chain links TRBV7-9 to TRBJ2-3; TRBD2 matches at 12 bases. Germline trimming cut 3 bases from V and 3 bases from J; bases unmatched to any gene: 1. Germline assignment: CDR1 SEHNR and CDR2 FQNEAQ (reference sequence). This CDR3 has 15 amino acids. DNA of the CDR3: TGTGCCAGCAGCTTTCTAGCGGGGGGGACAGATACGCAGTATTTT. Encoded protein: CASSFLAGGTDTQYF.

This clone is a singleton in its sample. The V call is TRBV15, the J call TRBJ2-2; 8 positions agree with TRBD1. CDR3 length equals 16 residues. Germline CDR1 LNHNV, CDR2 YYDKDF (reference sequence). The V segment lost 0 bases and the J segment 1 base; nucleotides outside the gene matches: 1. The CDR3 spells CATSREGTGNTGELFF. CDR3 sequence (DNA): TGTGCCACCAGCAGAGAAGGGACAGGGAACACCGGGGAGCTGTTTTTT.

The V call is TRBV7-8, the J call TRBJ2-1; TRBD2 matches 10 bases. Germline V gene sequence: CDR1 SGHVS, CDR2 FQNEAQ. Germline trimming cut 5 bases from V and 7 bases from J; bases unmatched to any gene: 14. The CDR3 is 17 amino acids. Written as DNA, the CDR3 is TGTGCCAGCAGCCCGAGGCCCGCTAGCGGGAGTTGGAATGAGCAGTTCTTC. Protein sequence: CASSPRPASGSWNEQFF.

The chain uses TRBV11-2 and TRBJ2-4, with TRBD1 matching over 9 bases. Looked up from germline, CDR1 is SGHAT and CDR2 is FQNNGV. J gave up 0 bases and V 5 bases, and 8 bases lay outside the gene matches. The CDR3 sequence is 17 residues long. CDR3: CASSLGTGRLAKNIQYF. The CDR3, as DNA: TGTGCCAGCAGCCTGGGGACAGGGAGACTAGCCAAAAACATTCAGTACTTC.

The V call is TRBV7-3, the J call TRBJ1-1; D is unclear. This CDR3 is 14 amino acids long. Germline CDR1 and CDR2: SGHTA and FQGTGA. Deletions cut 2 bases from V and 1 base from J, with 8 bases between. The CDR3 sequence is CASSLSRGNTEAFF. The CDR3 DNA reads TGTGCCAGCAGCTTATCTCGCGGGAACACTGAAGCTTTCTTT.